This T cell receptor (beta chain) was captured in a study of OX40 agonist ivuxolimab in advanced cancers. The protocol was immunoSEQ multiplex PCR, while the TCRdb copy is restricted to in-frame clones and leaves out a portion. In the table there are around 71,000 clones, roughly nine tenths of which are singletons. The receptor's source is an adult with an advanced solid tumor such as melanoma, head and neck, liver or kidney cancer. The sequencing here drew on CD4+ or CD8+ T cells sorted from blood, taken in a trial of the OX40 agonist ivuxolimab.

The CDR3 bases are TGCGCCAGCAGCCAAGACCAACAGGGCCACAATGAGCAGTTCTTC. This encodes CASSQDQQGHNEQFF. The rearrangement uses TRBV4-3 and TRBJ2-1; tentative D call: TRBD1 (6 bases). The germline V and J ends were trimmed by 0 bases and 5 bases, with 11 bases remaining between them. The CDR3 length is 15 residues. Germline-derived CDR1 and CDR2 are LGHNA and YSLEER.